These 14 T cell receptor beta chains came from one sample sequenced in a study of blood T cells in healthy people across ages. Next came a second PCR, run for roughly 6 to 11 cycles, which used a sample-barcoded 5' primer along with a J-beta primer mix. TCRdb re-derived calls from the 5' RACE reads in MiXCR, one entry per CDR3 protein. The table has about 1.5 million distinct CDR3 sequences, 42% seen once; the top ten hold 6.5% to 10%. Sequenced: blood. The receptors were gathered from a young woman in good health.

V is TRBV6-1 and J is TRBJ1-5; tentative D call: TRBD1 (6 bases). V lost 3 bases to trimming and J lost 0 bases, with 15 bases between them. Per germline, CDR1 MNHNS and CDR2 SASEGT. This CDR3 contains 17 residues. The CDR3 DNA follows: TGTGCCAGCAGTGACCCGGGGCCAGGGGATAGCAATCAGCCCCAGCATTTT. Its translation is CASSDPGPGDSNQPQHF.

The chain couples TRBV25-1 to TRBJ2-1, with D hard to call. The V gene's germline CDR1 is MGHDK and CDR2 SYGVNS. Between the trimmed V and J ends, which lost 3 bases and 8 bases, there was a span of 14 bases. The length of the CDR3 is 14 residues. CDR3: CASSEVSPSDEQFF. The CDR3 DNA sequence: TGTGCCAGCAGTGAGGTCTCGCCGTCGGATGAGCAGTTCTTC.

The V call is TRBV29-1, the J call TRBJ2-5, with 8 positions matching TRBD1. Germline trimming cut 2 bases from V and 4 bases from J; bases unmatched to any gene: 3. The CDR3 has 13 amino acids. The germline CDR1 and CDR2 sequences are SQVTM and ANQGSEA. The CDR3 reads CSVEPTGAETQYF. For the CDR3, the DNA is TGCAGCGTTGAACCGACAGGGGCAGAGACCCAGTACTTC.

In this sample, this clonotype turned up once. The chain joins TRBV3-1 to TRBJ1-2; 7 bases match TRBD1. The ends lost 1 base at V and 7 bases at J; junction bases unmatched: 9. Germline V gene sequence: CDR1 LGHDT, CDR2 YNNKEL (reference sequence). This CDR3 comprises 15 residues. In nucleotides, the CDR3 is TGTGCCAGCAGCCAAGGGGTGAGGGGGCAAAGTGGCTACACCTTC. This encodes CASSQGVRGQSGYTF.

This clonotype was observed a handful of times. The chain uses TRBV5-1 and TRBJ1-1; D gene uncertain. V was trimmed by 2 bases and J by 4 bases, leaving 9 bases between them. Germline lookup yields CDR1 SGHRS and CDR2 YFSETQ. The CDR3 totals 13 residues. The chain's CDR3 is CASSFVVGTEAFF. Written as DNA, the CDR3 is TGCGCCAGCAGCTTCGTGGTAGGCACTGAAGCTTTCTTT.

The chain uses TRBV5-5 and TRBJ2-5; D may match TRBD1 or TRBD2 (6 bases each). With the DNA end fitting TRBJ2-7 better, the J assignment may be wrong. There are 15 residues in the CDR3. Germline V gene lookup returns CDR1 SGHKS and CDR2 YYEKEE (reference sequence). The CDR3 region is CASSLRIQGGYEQYF. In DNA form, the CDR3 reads TGTGCCAGCAGCTTGCGGATACAGGGAGGCTACGAGCAGTACTTC.

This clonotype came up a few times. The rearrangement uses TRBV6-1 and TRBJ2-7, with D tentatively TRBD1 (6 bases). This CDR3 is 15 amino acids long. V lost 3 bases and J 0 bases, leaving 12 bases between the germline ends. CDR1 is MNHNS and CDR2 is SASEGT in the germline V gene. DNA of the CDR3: TGTGCCAGCAGTGATCAGCAGGGGCCCTCCTACGAGCAGTACTTC. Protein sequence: CASSDQQGPSYEQYF.

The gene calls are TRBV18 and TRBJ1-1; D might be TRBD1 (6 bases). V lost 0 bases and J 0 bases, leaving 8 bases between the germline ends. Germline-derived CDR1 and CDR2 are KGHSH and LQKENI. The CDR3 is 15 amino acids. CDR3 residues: CASSPPGGMNTEAFF. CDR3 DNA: TGTGCCAGCTCACCACCAGGGGGGATGAACACTGAAGCTTTCTTT.

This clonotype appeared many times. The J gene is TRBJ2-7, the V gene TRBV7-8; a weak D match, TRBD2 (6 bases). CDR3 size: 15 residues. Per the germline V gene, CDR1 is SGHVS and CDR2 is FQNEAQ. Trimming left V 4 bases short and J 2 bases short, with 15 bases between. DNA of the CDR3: TGTGCCAGCAGCTCGGCGGGTAGCGGCCCCTACGAGCAGTACTTC. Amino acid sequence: CASSSAGSGPYEQYF.

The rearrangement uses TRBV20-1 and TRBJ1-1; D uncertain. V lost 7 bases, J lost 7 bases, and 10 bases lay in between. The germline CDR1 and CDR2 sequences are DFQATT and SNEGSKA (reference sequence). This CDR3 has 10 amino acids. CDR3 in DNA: TGCAGTGTCCCGGGCCATGAAGCTTTCTTT. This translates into CSVPGHEAFF.

This CDR3 reads CASNLGQGVRHEKLFF. For the CDR3, the DNA is TGTGCCAGCAACTTGGGACAGGGGGTTAGACATGAAAAACTGTTTTTT. The chain recombines TRBV12-3 or TRBV12-4 with TRBJ1-4, with 11 bases matching TRBD1. Unmatched junction bases numbered 10, after V lost 7 bases and J lost 6 bases. The CDR3 spans 16 residues.

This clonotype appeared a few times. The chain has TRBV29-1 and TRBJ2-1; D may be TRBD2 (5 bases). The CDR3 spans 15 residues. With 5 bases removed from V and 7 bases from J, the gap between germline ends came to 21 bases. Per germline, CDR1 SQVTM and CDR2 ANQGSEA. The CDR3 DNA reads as TGCAGCGTTTCCCTCGGGGATGGCTTGGGAAATGAGCAGTTCTTC. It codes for CSVSLGDGLGNEQFF.

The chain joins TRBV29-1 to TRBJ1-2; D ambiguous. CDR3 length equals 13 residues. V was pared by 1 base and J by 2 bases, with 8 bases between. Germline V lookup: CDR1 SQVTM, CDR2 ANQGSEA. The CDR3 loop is CSVEVTANYGYTF. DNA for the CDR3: TGCAGCGTTGAAGTGACCGCAAACTATGGCTACACCTTC.

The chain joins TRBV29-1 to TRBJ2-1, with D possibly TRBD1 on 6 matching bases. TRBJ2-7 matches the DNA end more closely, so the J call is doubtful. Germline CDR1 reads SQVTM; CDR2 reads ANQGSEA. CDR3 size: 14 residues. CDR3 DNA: TGCAGCGTTGACCCCCGGCAGGGGCTGAATGAGCAGTACTTC. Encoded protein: CSVDPRQGLNEQYF.